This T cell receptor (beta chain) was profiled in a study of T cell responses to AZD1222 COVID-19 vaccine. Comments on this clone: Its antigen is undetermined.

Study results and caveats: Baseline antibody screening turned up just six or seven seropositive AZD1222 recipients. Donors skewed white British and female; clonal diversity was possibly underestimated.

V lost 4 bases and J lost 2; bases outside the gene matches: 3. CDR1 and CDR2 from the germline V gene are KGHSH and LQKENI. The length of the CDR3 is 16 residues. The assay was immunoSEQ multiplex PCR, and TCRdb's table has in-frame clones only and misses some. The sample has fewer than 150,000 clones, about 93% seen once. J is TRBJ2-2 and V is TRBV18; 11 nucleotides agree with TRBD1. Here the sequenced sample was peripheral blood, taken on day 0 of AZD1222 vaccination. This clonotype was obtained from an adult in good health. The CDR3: CASSLRTGGNTGELFF. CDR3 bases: TGTGCCAGCTCACTTCGGACAGGGGGCAACACCGGGGAGCTGTTTTTT.